This is a list of T cell receptor beta chains from one sample in a study of blood T cell repertoires in COVID-19. TCRdb keeps only in-frame clones here, not all; method: immunoSEQ multiplex PCR. This table holds fewer than 250,000 clones, 65% to 85% found once. Sequencing used PBMCs or T cells enriched from blood (not recorded which). Source of these receptors: a woman aged 40-49 years with acute COVID-19. Each CDR3 is given with its conserved first and last residue. A D gene is named only where the DNA matches it firmly. Only some rows state a clone size, as once, few, many or a class for expanded clones.

j_call: TRBJ1-4; clone_size: few; d_call: -; v_call: TRBV7-9; cdr3_nt: TGTGCCAGCAGCTTTCCCGAGAATGAAAAACTGTTTTTT; cdr3_aa: CASSFPENEKLFF
j_call: TRBJ2-7; clone_size: -; d_call: TRBD2; v_call: TRBV5-1; cdr3_nt: TGCGCCAGCAGCTTGTTCGGATTAGCGGGGGGGCGGCGCGAGCAGTACTTC; cdr3_aa: CASSLFGLAGGRREQYF
j_call: TRBJ2-5; clone_size: -; d_call: -; v_call: TRBV9; cdr3_nt: TGTGCCAGCAGCGCCCGACACGGCGTGCCCCAAGAGACCCAGTACTTC; cdr3_aa: CASSARHGVPQETQYF
j_call: TRBJ2-7; clone_size: -; d_call: -; v_call: TRBV6-5; cdr3_nt: TGTGCCAGCAAGGCGGGGCCAGGATATACCTACGAGCAGTACTTC; cdr3_aa: CASKAGPGYTYEQYF
j_call: TRBJ2-7; clone_size: -; d_call: TRBD2; v_call: TRBV12-5; cdr3_nt: TGTGCTAGTGGTTTGCTACTAGCGGGGGGATTTTACGAGCAGTACTTC; cdr3_aa: CASGLLLAGGFYEQYF
j_call: TRBJ1-5; clone_size: -; d_call: TRBD1; v_call: TRBV6-5; cdr3_nt: TGTGCCAGCAGTTCAAGGACAGGCTTCAATCAGCCCCAGCATTTT; cdr3_aa: CASSSRTGFNQPQHF
j_call: TRBJ1-2; clone_size: -; d_call: -; v_call: TRBV4-2; cdr3_nt: TGTGCCAGCAGCCAAGACGTGCAGGGTGACTATGGCTACACCTTC; cdr3_aa: CASSQDVQGDYGYTF
j_call: TRBJ2-7; clone_size: -; d_call: -; v_call: TRBV28; cdr3_nt: TGTGCCAGCAGTTTCCCGGGAACCCCCTACGAGCAGTACTTC; cdr3_aa: CASSFPGTPYEQYF
j_call: TRBJ1-5; clone_size: -; d_call: TRBD1; v_call: TRBV7-2; cdr3_nt: TGTGCCAGCAGCCTACGCCCCCCGGGACAGGTGAATCAGCCCCAGCATTTT; cdr3_aa: CASSLRPPGQVNQPQHF
j_call: TRBJ1-2; clone_size: once; d_call: TRBD1; v_call: TRBV20-1; cdr3_nt: TGCAGTGCTAGTCAGGACAGGGACTATGGCTACACCTTC; cdr3_aa: CSASQDRDYGYTF
j_call: TRBJ1-3; clone_size: -; d_call: TRBD1; v_call: TRBV10-3; cdr3_nt: TGTGCCATCAGTGAGTCTGGACAGGGATCCTCTGGAAACACCATATATTTT; cdr3_aa: CAISESGQGSSGNTIYF
j_call: TRBJ2-3; clone_size: -; d_call: TRBD2; v_call: TRBV3-1/TRBV3-2; cdr3_nt: TGTGCCAGCAGCCAACAGGGACTAGCGGGGGTCTTAGGTAGCACAGATACGCAGTATTTT; cdr3_aa: CASSQQGLAGVLGSTDTQYF
j_call: TRBJ1-3; clone_size: -; d_call: -; v_call: TRBV6-2/TRBV6-3; cdr3_nt: TGTGCCAGCAGTTTCCTCCCTAGCTCTGGAAACACCATATATTTT; cdr3_aa: CASSFLPSSGNTIYF
j_call: TRBJ1-1; clone_size: -; d_call: -; v_call: TRBV5-1; cdr3_nt: TGCGCCAGCAGCTTGGTGGCGAACACTGAAGCTTTCTTT; cdr3_aa: CASSLVANTEAFF
j_call: TRBJ2-3; clone_size: -; d_call: -; v_call: TRBV10-1; cdr3_nt: TGCGCCAGCAGTGACCGGACAATCTCAGATACGCAGTATTTT; cdr3_aa: CASSDRTISDTQYF
j_call: TRBJ2-5; clone_size: once; d_call: -; v_call: TRBV5-6; cdr3_nt: TGTGCCAGCAGCCCTCGGAGGGTCCCAGAGACCCAGTACTTC; cdr3_aa: CASSPRRVPETQYF
j_call: TRBJ2-7; clone_size: -; d_call: TRBD1; v_call: TRBV27; cdr3_nt: TGTGCCAGCAGCCTTTTATCAAACCCCGGGACAGAATCCTACGAGCAGTACTTC; cdr3_aa: CASSLLSNPGTESYEQYF
j_call: TRBJ1-1; clone_size: -; d_call: TRBD1; v_call: TRBV2; cdr3_nt: TGTGCCAGCAGTGAAAACAGGGGGAGAACTGAAGCTTTCTTT; cdr3_aa: CASSENRGRTEAFF
j_call: TRBJ2-3; clone_size: -; d_call: TRBD2; v_call: TRBV9; cdr3_nt: TGTGCCAGCAGCGCGCGGGGGGACTCCACAGATACGCAGTATTTT; cdr3_aa: CASSARGDSTDTQYF
j_call: TRBJ1-3; clone_size: -; d_call: -; v_call: TRBV6-1; cdr3_nt: TGTGCCAGCAGTGAAGCGCCGGGGGTCTCTGGAAACACCATATATTTT; cdr3_aa: CASSEAPGVSGNTIYF
j_call: TRBJ1-4; clone_size: -; d_call: -; v_call: TRBV4-2; cdr3_nt: TGTGCCAGCAGCCAAAACTACGAGGGAATGGGGGAAAAACTGTTTTTT; cdr3_aa: CASSQNYEGMGEKLFF
j_call: TRBJ1-1; clone_size: -; d_call: -; v_call: TRBV30; cdr3_nt: TGTGCCTGGAGTGTACTAGTAGTGAACACTGAAGCTTTCTTT; cdr3_aa: CAWSVLVVNTEAFF
j_call: TRBJ2-5; clone_size: -; d_call: TRBD2; v_call: TRBV7-3; cdr3_nt: TGTGCCAGCAGCTATAACGGACTAGCGGGGGAGACCCAGTACTTC; cdr3_aa: CASSYNGLAGETQYF
j_call: TRBJ1-3; clone_size: -; d_call: TRBD1; v_call: TRBV19; cdr3_nt: TGTGCCAGTAGTAAGACAGGGAACTCTGGAAACACCATATATTTT; cdr3_aa: CASSKTGNSGNTIYF
j_call: TRBJ1-1; clone_size: -; d_call: -; v_call: TRBV29-1; cdr3_nt: TGCAGCGCCGAGGGCCATAACACTGAAGCTTTCTTT; cdr3_aa: CSAEGHNTEAFF
j_call: TRBJ1-1; clone_size: -; d_call: TRBD1; v_call: TRBV9; cdr3_nt: TGTGCCAGCAGGGAATCGACGGGACAGGAGGTAGCTTTCTTT; cdr3_aa: CASRESTGQEVAFF
j_call: TRBJ1-1; clone_size: -; d_call: -; v_call: TRBV14; cdr3_nt: TGTGCCAGCAGCCCTAGGCCGAGATACATGAACACTGAAGCTTTCTTT; cdr3_aa: CASSPRPRYMNTEAFF
j_call: TRBJ2-4; clone_size: -; d_call: -; v_call: TRBV29-1; cdr3_nt: TGCAGCGTTGTGTTAGGAGCGGACATTCAGTACTTC; cdr3_aa: CSVVLGADIQYF
j_call: TRBJ1-1; clone_size: -; d_call: -; v_call: TRBV30; cdr3_nt: TGTGCCTGGAGTGTAGGGGTGAACACTGAAGCTTTCTTT; cdr3_aa: CAWSVGVNTEAFF
j_call: TRBJ2-3; clone_size: -; d_call: TRBD1; v_call: TRBV6-5; cdr3_nt: TGTGCCAGCAGGAAGACAGGGTTCACAGATACGCAGTATTTT; cdr3_aa: CASRKTGFTDTQYF
j_call: TRBJ2-1; clone_size: -; d_call: -; v_call: TRBV6-6; cdr3_nt: TGTGCCACCGAAGACGGGAATGGGCGGGATGAGCAGTTCTTC; cdr3_aa: CATEDGNGRDEQFF
j_call: TRBJ1-1; clone_size: -; d_call: TRBD1; v_call: TRBV29-1; cdr3_nt: TGCAGCGTTACTACAGGGGTCCTCACTGAAGCTTTCTTT; cdr3_aa: CSVTTGVLTEAFF
j_call: TRBJ2-3; clone_size: -; d_call: TRBD2; v_call: TRBV2; cdr3_nt: TGTGCCAGCAGTTATGATAGCGGGAGGAGCACAGATACGCAGTATTTT; cdr3_aa: CASSYDSGRSTDTQYF
j_call: TRBJ1-2; clone_size: -; d_call: -; v_call: TRBV6-5; cdr3_nt: TGTGCCACCCAAGACAGTCCTAACTATGGCTACACCTTC; cdr3_aa: CATQDSPNYGYTF
j_call: TRBJ2-5; clone_size: -; d_call: -; v_call: TRBV11-3; cdr3_nt: TGTGCCAGCAGCTTAGGTTTGGGAGCATGGGAGACCCAGTACTTC; cdr3_aa: CASSLGLGAWETQYF
j_call: TRBJ1-2; clone_size: few; d_call: TRBD1; v_call: TRBV2; cdr3_nt: TGTGCCAGCAATCTGGGGGACAGGGCCGCGGAGTATGGCTACACCTTC; cdr3_aa: CASNLGDRAAEYGYTF
j_call: TRBJ2-7; clone_size: -; d_call: TRBD2; v_call: TRBV19; cdr3_nt: TGTGCCAGTAGTATAGCGGGAGGGCTTGGCGAGCAGTACTTC; cdr3_aa: CASSIAGGLGEQYF
j_call: TRBJ2-1; clone_size: -; d_call: TRBD1; v_call: TRBV7-8; cdr3_nt: TGTGCCAGCAGCCAAGGACAGGGGGGGAAAAATGAGCAGTTCTTC; cdr3_aa: CASSQGQGGKNEQFF
j_call: TRBJ2-5; clone_size: -; d_call: TRBD2; v_call: TRBV19; cdr3_nt: TGTGCCAGTAGTATAGATCTAGCGGGAGAAGAGACCCAGTACTTC; cdr3_aa: CASSIDLAGEETQYF
j_call: TRBJ2-7; clone_size: -; d_call: TRBD2; v_call: TRBV7-9; cdr3_nt: TGTGCCAGCAGCTTAGATACTAGCGGGTCCTCGGTCTTC; cdr3_aa: CASSLDTSGSSVF
j_call: TRBJ2-1; clone_size: -; d_call: -; v_call: TRBV7-2; cdr3_nt: TGTGCCAGCAGCAAACAGGGCTCCAATGAGCAGTTCTTC; cdr3_aa: CASSKQGSNEQFF
j_call: TRBJ1-4; clone_size: -; d_call: -; v_call: TRBV5-1; cdr3_nt: TGCGCCAGCAGCCTCCAGGTTGCAACTAATGAAAAACTGTTTTTT; cdr3_aa: CASSLQVATNEKLFF
j_call: TRBJ2-7; clone_size: -; d_call: TRBD1; v_call: TRBV19; cdr3_nt: TGTGCCAGTAGTTCCGACAGGGGGCTAAGGTACGAGCAGTACTTC; cdr3_aa: CASSSDRGLRYEQYF
j_call: TRBJ2-5; clone_size: -; d_call: TRBD2; v_call: TRBV30; cdr3_nt: TGTGCCTGGAGTGGGACTAGCGGGGGAATCCAAGAGACCCAGTACTTC; cdr3_aa: CAWSGTSGGIQETQYF
j_call: TRBJ1-1; clone_size: -; d_call: TRBD1; v_call: TRBV9; cdr3_nt: TGTGCCAGCAGCGTAGGGGACAGTGAAGCTTTCTTT; cdr3_aa: CASSVGDSEAFF